This TCR beta chain was profiled in a study of T cells in Graves' hyperthyroidism and ophthalmopathy. This clonotype was found many times. The germline V and J ends were trimmed by 5 bases and 3 bases, with 17 bases remaining between them. The V gene's germline CDR1 is SQVTM and CDR2 ANQGSEA. The CDR3 contains 14 residues. It was RNA transcripts that yielded the amplified TCR beta CDR3 regions. The TCR CDR3 was amplified in a first-round RT-PCR using the HTBI primer set. TCRdb itself ran the multiplex PCR reads through MiXCR, one entry per CDR3 protein. This sample has under 350,000 distinct CDR3 sequences; about 25% occur once, and the top ten carry approximately 25%.

Source material: blood. The source of this sequence is a man aged 40-50 years with Graves' hyperthyroidism that later progressed to Graves' ophthalmopathy. The rearrangement uses TRBV29-1 and TRBJ2-7; D unresolved. The DNA for the CDR3 is TGCAGCGTTCCAGCCCCGCTAGGCGGCTACGAGCAGTACTTC. Its protein product is CSVPAPLGGYEQYF.